A selection of T cell receptor beta chains follows, all from one sample in a study of technical replicates of blood from a few donors. Libraries were prepared by immunoSEQ multiplex PCR; TCRdb keeps only in-frame clonotypes and omits some of them. The table lists about 70,000 clones, 95% to 97% of them singletons, with 0.2% to 0.25% in the top ten. Sequencing used T cells isolated from PBMCs. The receptors were gathered from a human donor in good health. Each CDR3 is given with its conserved first and last residue. The D gene is left open where the match is weak.

CDR3 DNA: TGTGCCTGGGGTACCGGGACAGGGACAAATTCACCCCTCCACTTT; CDR3 protein: CAWGTGTGTNSPLHF; J gene: TRBJ1-6; D gene: TRBD1; V gene: TRBV30
CDR3 DNA: TGTGCCAGCAGTGAACTAGGGGACACTGAAGCTTTCTTT; CDR3 protein: CASSELGDTEAFF; J gene: TRBJ1-1; D gene: NA; V gene: TRBV6-1
CDR3 DNA: TGTGCCAGCGGACCGGGACAGGGGTTTCAGCCCCAGCATTTT; CDR3 protein: CASGPGQGFQPQHF; J gene: TRBJ1-5; D gene: TRBD1; V gene: TRBV6-5
CDR3 DNA: TGTGCCAGCAGTCAGCCGGGACAGGGTACAGGCTACACCTTC; CDR3 protein: CASSQPGQGTGYTF; J gene: TRBJ1-2; D gene: TRBD1; V gene: TRBV6-6
CDR3 DNA: TGTGCCAGCAGCTTGGGACTTAGAGACGAGCAGTACTTC; CDR3 protein: CASSLGLRDEQYF; J gene: TRBJ2-7; D gene: NA; V gene: TRBV7-6
CDR3 DNA: TGTGCCAGTAGTATTCTTCGGGGGGTTGGCTACACCTTC; CDR3 protein: CASSILRGVGYTF; J gene: TRBJ1-2; D gene: NA; V gene: TRBV19
CDR3 DNA: TGTGCCAGCAGCTTAGCAGGGGGCCGGGGTGAGACCCAGTACTTC; CDR3 protein: CASSLAGGRGETQYF; J gene: TRBJ2-5; D gene: TRBD1; V gene: TRBV7-8
CDR3 DNA: TGTGCCAGCACGGAGGGCGAAAAACTGTTTTTT; CDR3 protein: CASTEGEKLFF; J gene: TRBJ1-4; D gene: NA; V gene: TRBV6-5
CDR3 DNA: TGTGCCAGCAGCTTATACAGGGGGGAAGAGACCCAGTACTTC; CDR3 protein: CASSLYRGEETQYF; J gene: TRBJ2-5; D gene: TRBD1; V gene: TRBV11-1
CDR3 DNA: TGCGCCAGCAGCTCAGACTCGGGACTAGGTTCACCCGAGACCCAGTACTTC; CDR3 protein: CASSSDSGLGSPETQYF; J gene: TRBJ2-5; D gene: TRBD2; V gene: TRBV5-1
CDR3 DNA: TGTGCCAGCAGCCTTGGGACAGGGATGTTGGCCGGGGAGCTGTTTTTT; CDR3 protein: CASSLGTGMLAGELFF; J gene: TRBJ2-2; D gene: TRBD1; V gene: TRBV9
CDR3 DNA: TGTGCCAGTGGACAGGGGCGCTACAATGAGCAGTTCTTC; CDR3 protein: CASGQGRYNEQFF; J gene: TRBJ2-1; D gene: TRBD1; V gene: TRBV27
CDR3 DNA: TGTGCCAGCAGCCAAGGGGCCGGGACAACTAATGAAAAACTGTTTTTT; CDR3 protein: CASSQGAGTTNEKLFF; J gene: TRBJ1-4; D gene: NA; V gene: TRBV4-2
CDR3 DNA: TGTGCCTGGAACTTGCGCAGGGGAAGTTCACCCCTCCACTTT; CDR3 protein: CAWNLRRGSSPLHF; J gene: TRBJ1-6; D gene: NA; V gene: TRBV30
CDR3 DNA: TGTGCCAGCAGCTTTGGGACAGATCCCAATCAGCCCCAGCATTTT; CDR3 protein: CASSFGTDPNQPQHF; J gene: TRBJ1-5; D gene: TRBD1; V gene: TRBV5-4
CDR3 DNA: TGCAGCGCCCGACTAGCGGGAGGCCTTGGTGGTGAGCAGTTCTTC; CDR3 protein: CSARLAGGLGGEQFF; J gene: TRBJ2-1; D gene: TRBD2; V gene: TRBV29-1
CDR3 DNA: TGTGCCAGCAAGGGGGGGACTAGCGGGAGTCAAGTGTTCTTC; CDR3 protein: CASKGGTSGSQVFF; J gene: TRBJ2-1; D gene: TRBD2; V gene: TRBV13
CDR3 DNA: TGCGCCAGCAGCTTGACAGGCGGGGGACTAGCGAATGAGCAGTTCTTC; CDR3 protein: CASSLTGGGLANEQFF; J gene: TRBJ2-1; D gene: TRBD2; V gene: TRBV5-1
CDR3 DNA: TGCGCCAGCAGCCAAGAAGCGACAGGGTATGAAAAACTGTTTTTT; CDR3 protein: CASSQEATGYEKLFF; J gene: TRBJ1-4; D gene: TRBD1; V gene: TRBV4-1
CDR3 DNA: TGTGCCAGCAGCTTAGGAACCTTGGACAGGTGGAGTATGTACCAAGAGACCCAGTACTTC; CDR3 protein: CASSLGTLDRWSMYQETQYF; J gene: TRBJ2-5; D gene: TRBD1; V gene: TRBV7-8
CDR3 DNA: TGTGCCAGCAGCGCGTTATTGGATACGCAGTATTTT; CDR3 protein: CASSALLDTQYF; J gene: TRBJ2-3; D gene: NA; V gene: TRBV5-6
CDR3 DNA: TGTGCCAGCAGTCCCCCCACAGGGTCGGTCAATGAGCAGTTCTTC; CDR3 protein: CASSPPTGSVNEQFF; J gene: TRBJ2-1; D gene: NA; V gene: TRBV6-6
CDR3 DNA: TGTGCCAGCAGCAACGGGTTGAACACTGAAGCTTTCTTT; CDR3 protein: CASSNGLNTEAFF; J gene: TRBJ1-1; D gene: NA; V gene: TRBV7-7
CDR3 DNA: TGTGCCAGCAGCTTAGGCGGGGGTGTTGGGGAGACCCAGTACTTC; CDR3 protein: CASSLGGGVGETQYF; J gene: TRBJ2-5; D gene: TRBD2; V gene: TRBV7-7
CDR3 DNA: TGTGCCAGCAGCCAAGACAAATATGGCTACACCTTC; CDR3 protein: CASSQDKYGYTF; J gene: TRBJ1-2; D gene: NA; V gene: TRBV4-2
CDR3 DNA: TGCGCCAGCAGCTGGGGGGATGACTGGTATGACTATGGCTACACCTTC; CDR3 protein: CASSWGDDWYDYGYTF; J gene: TRBJ1-2; D gene: NA; V gene: TRBV5-1
CDR3 DNA: TGTGCCAGCAGTACCCAGGGAGGTCAGCCCCAGCATTTT; CDR3 protein: CASSTQGGQPQHF; J gene: TRBJ1-5; D gene: NA; V gene: TRBV11-2
CDR3 DNA: TGCGCCAGCAGTTCGTTCGACACCGGGGAGCTGTTTTTT; CDR3 protein: CASSSFDTGELFF; J gene: TRBJ2-2; D gene: NA; V gene: TRBV5-1
CDR3 DNA: TGTGCCAGCAGCTTACTCGGCGGGGACGAGCAGTACTTC; CDR3 protein: CASSLLGGDEQYF; J gene: TRBJ2-7; D gene: NA; V gene: TRBV7-9